This TCR beta chain was captured in a study of blood T cell repertoires in COVID-19. Study background: Specimens from acute and convalescent COVID-19 originated in the United States, Italy and Spain.

Some clones are missing from TCRdb's copy, which holds only in-frame ones; the method was immunoSEQ multiplex PCR. The repertoire consists of around 160,000 clones, with around 80% occurring once and the leading ten covering 38%. Losses at the gene ends were 1 base for V and 11 bases for J; bases not matched to a gene: 7. CDR1 LGHNA and CDR2 YSLEER come from the germline V gene. CDR3 length: 15 residues. The TCR was taken from a human donor in a cohort sampled during active COVID-19. The chain couples TRBV4-3 to TRBJ2-6; 8 bases line up with TRBD1. The sample taken for sequencing was peripheral blood. CDR3 sequence: CASSQGGQDSYVLTF. In nucleotides, the CDR3 is TGCGCCAGCAGCCAAGGGGGACAGGATAGCTACGTCCTGACTTTC.